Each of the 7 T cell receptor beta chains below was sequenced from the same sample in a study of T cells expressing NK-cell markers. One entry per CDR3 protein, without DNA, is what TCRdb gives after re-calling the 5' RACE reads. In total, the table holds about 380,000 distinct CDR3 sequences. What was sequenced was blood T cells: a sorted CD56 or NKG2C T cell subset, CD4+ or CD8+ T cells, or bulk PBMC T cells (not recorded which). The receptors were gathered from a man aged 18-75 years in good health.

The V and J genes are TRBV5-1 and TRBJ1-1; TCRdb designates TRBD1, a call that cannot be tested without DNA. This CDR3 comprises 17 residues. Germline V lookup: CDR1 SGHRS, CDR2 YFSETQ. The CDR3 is CASSPTGTGVLNTEAFF.

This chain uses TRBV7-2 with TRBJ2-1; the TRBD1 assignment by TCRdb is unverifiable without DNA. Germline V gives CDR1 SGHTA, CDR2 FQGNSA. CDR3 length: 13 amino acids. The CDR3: CASSLVASHEQFF. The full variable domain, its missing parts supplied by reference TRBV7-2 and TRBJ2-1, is GAGVSQSPSNKVTEKGKDVELRCDPISGHTALYWYRQSLGQGLEFLIYFQGNSAPDKSGLPSDRFSAERTGGSVSTLTIQRTQQEDSAVYLCASSLVASHEQFFGPGTRLTVL.

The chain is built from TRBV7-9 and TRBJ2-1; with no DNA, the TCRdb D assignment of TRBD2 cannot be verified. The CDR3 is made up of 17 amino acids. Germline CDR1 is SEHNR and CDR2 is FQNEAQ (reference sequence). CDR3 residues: CASSFRSIAGVYNEQFF.

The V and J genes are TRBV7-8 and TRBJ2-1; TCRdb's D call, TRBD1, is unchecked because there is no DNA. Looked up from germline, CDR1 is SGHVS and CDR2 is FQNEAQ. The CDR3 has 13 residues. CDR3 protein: CASSLVQGVAQFF.

This chain's CDR3 is CASSKTGARAKGFQETQYF. The chain recombines TRBV21-1 with TRBJ2-5; TCRdb designates TRBD1, a call that cannot be tested without DNA. TRBV21-1 is deemed a pseudogene. CDR3 length: 19 residues.

The CDR3 sequence is CASSQWSPGNSGNTIYF. The chain has TRBV6-1 and TRBJ1-3; the TCRdb D gene call, TRBD1, has no DNA to confirm it. The germline V gene has CDR1 MNHNS and CDR2 SASEGT. There are 17 residues in the CDR3.

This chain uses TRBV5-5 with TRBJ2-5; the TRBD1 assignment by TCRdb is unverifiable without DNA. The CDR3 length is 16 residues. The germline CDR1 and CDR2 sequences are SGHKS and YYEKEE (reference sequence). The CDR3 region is CASSLALVGGQETQYF.